This T cell receptor beta chain was sequenced during a study of T cells after yellow fever vaccination. MiXCR, applied by TCRdb to the 5' RACE reads, yields one record per CDR3 protein. Of around 140,000 distinct CDR3 sequences listed, approximately 6.6% are singletons. This clonotype was detected ten times or more. Antigen: not known. The CDR3 is 12 amino acids. The ends were cut back, 7 bases at V and 6 bases at J, with 14 bases in the middle. Germline-derived CDR1 and CDR2 are SQVTM and ANQGSEA. Study observations and caveats: Abundant bulk-derived clonotypes could contaminate FACS-sorted repertoires.

The sequence was collected from a young man who received the YFV17D yellow fever vaccine. Specimen: CD4+ T cells sorted from PBMCs, collected 10 days after the yellow fever booster vaccination. This rearrangement joins TRBV29-1 to TRBJ2-3; D gene uncertain. CDR3 coding DNA: TGCAGCGGGGTCGAACGAAGGGATACGCAGTATTTT. Translating it yields CSGVERRDTQYF.